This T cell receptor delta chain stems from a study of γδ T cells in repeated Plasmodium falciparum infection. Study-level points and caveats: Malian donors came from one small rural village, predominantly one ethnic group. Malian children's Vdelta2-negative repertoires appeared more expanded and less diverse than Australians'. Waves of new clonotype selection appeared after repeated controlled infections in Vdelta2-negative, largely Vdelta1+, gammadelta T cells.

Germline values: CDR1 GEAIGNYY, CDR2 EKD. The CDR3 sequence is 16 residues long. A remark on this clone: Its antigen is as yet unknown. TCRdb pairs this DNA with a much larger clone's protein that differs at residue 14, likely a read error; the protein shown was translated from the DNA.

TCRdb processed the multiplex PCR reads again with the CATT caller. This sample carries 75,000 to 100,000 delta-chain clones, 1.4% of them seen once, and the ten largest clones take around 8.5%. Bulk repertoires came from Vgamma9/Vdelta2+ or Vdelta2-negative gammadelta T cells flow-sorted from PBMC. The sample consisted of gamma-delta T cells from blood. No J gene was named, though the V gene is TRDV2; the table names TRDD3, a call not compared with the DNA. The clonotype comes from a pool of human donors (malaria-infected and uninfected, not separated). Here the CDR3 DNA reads TGTGCCTGTGACCCATGGACTACTGGGGGATACAATAAACCCATCTTT. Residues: CACDPWTTGGYNKPIF.